These 17 T cell receptor beta chains share one sample of origin, sequenced in a study of T cell repertoires in cytomegalovirus infection. TCRdb re-derived calls from the reads in MiXCR, one entry per CDR3 protein. The sample carries roughly 230,000 distinct CDR3 sequences, about a sixth recorded once. The sample consisted of CD8+ T cells from PBMCs. Receptor source: a human donor in good health (CMV status not recorded). Some clones in this sample may be carry-over from other donors' samples.

This clonotype was observed a few times. The chain carries TRBV28 and TRBJ1-6; D is unclear. Germline CDR1 MDHEN, CDR2 SYDVKM. V lost 4 bases and J 8 bases, leaving 9 bases between the germline ends. This CDR3 contains 13 residues. The CDR3 sequence is CASSYLGYSPLHF. The CDR3 DNA follows: TGTGCCAGCAGTTATTTAGGGTATTCACCCCTCCACTTT.

About this clonotype itself: A read error may explain this, as a much larger clone is one base away. This chain uses TRBV7-8 with TRBJ1-2; D is possibly TRBD1 (6 bases). Trimming stripped 5 bases from V and 3 bases from J, with 19 bases between. From germline, CDR1 is SGHVS and CDR2 FQNEAQ. The CDR3 loop spans 16 amino acids. The CDR3 coding sequence is TGTGCCAGCAGCCCGAACGCGGGGGCGGGCGACTATGGCTACACCTTC. This gives the protein CASSPNAGAGDYGYTF.

This clonotype was seen a few times. This chain links TRBV2 with TRBJ1-5, with D possibly TRBD1 on 6 matching bases. The CDR3 runs 15 residues. V lost 4 bases and J lost 4, with 14 bases in between. Germline V CDR1 and CDR2: SNHLY, FYNNEI. In DNA, the CDR3 is TGTGCCAGCAGTGGGCTAGGGGGGAGAAATCAGCCCCAGCATTTT. Encoded protein: CASSGLGGRNQPQHF.

This clonotype was seen only a few times. This chain joins TRBV29-1 and TRBJ1-2; tentative D call: TRBD1 (6 bases). Trimming shortened V by 7 bases and J by 7 bases, and 25 bases separated the two germline ends. CDR3 length equals 15 residues. Germline V gene data show CDR1 as SQVTM and CDR2 as ANQGSEA. The CDR3 spells CSAGNSPGARGGYTF. The CDR3 bases are TGCAGCGCCGGGAATAGTCCAGGGGCGAGGGGTGGCTACACCTTC.

In its sample, this clonotype was seen many times. The chain joins TRBV7-8 to TRBJ2-1, with D tentatively TRBD1 (5 bases). Germline CDR1 and CDR2: SGHVS and FQNEAQ. V lost 0 bases, J lost 5 bases, and 17 bases lay in between. The CDR3 length is 17 residues. The CDR3 sequence is CASSLAGLGLLHNEQFF. The CDR3 nucleotides read TGTGCCAGCAGCTTAGCAGGGTTGGGGCTCCTACACAATGAGCAGTTCTTC.

This clonotype was detected many times. In nucleotides, the CDR3 is TGTGCCAGCAGCTTAGGGCTAGCCAGCCCCCTTAATGAGCAGTTCTTC. Protein sequence: CASSLGLASPLNEQFF. The genes are TRBV7-6 and TRBJ2-1; TRBD2 is a possible D gene (5 bases). The ends were cut back, 1 base at V and 7 bases at J, with 17 bases in the middle. The CDR3 covers 16 residues. Germline loops: CDR1 SGHVS, CDR2 FNYEAQ. The full variable domain, completed using reference TRBV7-6 and TRBJ2-1, is GAGVSQSPRYKVTKRGQDVALRCDPISGHVSLYWYRQALGQGPEFLTYFNYEAQQDKSGLPNDRFSAERPEGSISTLTIQRTEQRDSAMYRCASSLGLASPLNEQFFGPGTRLTVL.

This clonotype was observed many times. The chain links TRBV2 to TRBJ1-2, with D perhaps matching TRBD1 (5 bases). The CDR3 runs to 12 residues. V lost 10 bases and J lost 3, with 12 bases in between. The germline V gene has CDR1 SNHLY and CDR2 FYNNEI. Written as DNA, the CDR3 is TGTGCCATGGGGCAGGACTACTATGGCTACACCTTC. Translating it yields CAMGQDYYGYTF.

In its sample, this clonotype was seen many times. The genes are TRBV7-6 and TRBJ1-4, with D possibly TRBD1 on 6 matching bases. CDR1 is SGHVS and CDR2 is FNYEAQ in the germline V gene. V shed 5 bases and J shed 4 bases, with 17 bases lying between them. The CDR3 length is 16 residues. The CDR3 protein is CASSPRAGQNNEKLFF. The CDR3 DNA sequence: TGTGCCAGCAGCCCACGGGCCGGACAGAATAATGAAAAACTGTTTTTT.

The table lists this clonotype with many counts. This rearrangement joins TRBV7-2 to TRBJ1-4, with D unclear. V lost 5 bases, J lost 6 bases, and 22 bases lay in between. Germline CDR1 reads SGHTA; CDR2 reads FQGNSA. This CDR3 spans 17 amino acids. The CDR3 nucleotides read TGTGCCAGCAGCCGGTCACCGACGACCTCGGTAGATGAAAAACTGTTTTTT. Protein: CASSRSPTTSVDEKLFF.

The rearrangement links TRBV5-5 to TRBJ2-3; D is tentatively TRBD1 or TRBD2 (5 bases each). The CDR3 spans 16 residues. The V end lost 3 bases, the J end lost 3 bases, and 17 bases lay between the germline ends. Per germline, CDR1 SGHKS and CDR2 YYEKEE (reference sequence). CDR3 loop: CASSWGTGELTDTQYF. DNA of the CDR3: TGTGCCAGCAGCTGGGGGACCGGTGAACTAACAGATACGCAGTATTTT.

The chain links TRBV3-1 to TRBJ2-1; maybe TRBD1 (6 bases). The CDR3 has 18 residues. The germline CDR1 and CDR2 sequences are LGHDT and YNNKEL (reference sequence). V lost 2 bases to trimming and J lost 8 bases, with 25 bases between them. The CDR3 DNA reads TGTGCCAGCAGCCAAAACCCGACCGGGACACTTCCCAGAGATGAGCAGTTCTTC. It is translated as CASSQNPTGTLPRDEQFF.

This clonotype turned up a few times. This rearrangement joins TRBV2 to TRBJ1-1, with D uncertain. This CDR3 region has 11 residues. V was pared by 5 bases and J by 8 bases, with 9 bases between. The germline gives CDR1 SNHLY, CDR2 FYNNEI. The CDR3 region is CASSNIGEAFF. As DNA, the CDR3 is TGTGCCAGCAGTAATATCGGGGAAGCTTTCTTT. The whole variable domain, remainder taken from reference TRBV2 and TRBJ1-1, is EPEVTQTPSHQVTQMGQEVILRCVPISNHLYFYWYRQILGQKVEFLVSFYNNEISEKSEIFDDQFSVERPDGSNFTLKIRSTKLEDSAMYFCASSNIGEAFFGQGTRLTVV.

This clonotype was seen many times. The V gene is TRBV7-9, the J gene TRBJ1-5, with 10 bases aligning to TRBD1. Germline lookup yields CDR1 SEHNR and CDR2 FQNEAQ (reference sequence). V lost 4 bases to trimming and J lost 6 bases; unmatched junction nucleotides: 6. This CDR3 region has 15 residues. The CDR3 is CASSSAGDRGQPQHF. DNA of the CDR3: TGTGCCAGCAGCTCTGCTGGGGACAGGGGTCAGCCCCAGCATTTT.

This clonotype was recorded a few times. The V call is TRBV6-5, the J call TRBJ2-1; D unresolved. The ends were cut back, 2 bases at V and 5 bases at J, with 13 bases in the middle. Germline assignment: CDR1 MNHEY and CDR2 SVGAGI. The CDR3 spans 15 residues. Written as DNA, the CDR3 is TGTGCCAGCAGTTACCAACTCAACCGCGACAATGAGCAGTTCTTC. It is translated as CASSYQLNRDNEQFF.

This clonotype was recorded many times. J is TRBJ2-3 and V is TRBV11-2; D may be TRBD1 or TRBD2 (5 bases each). The length of the CDR3 is 12 residues. The V and J ends lost 5 bases and 9 bases respectively, with 12 bases between them. Germline CDR1 is SGHAT and CDR2 is FQNNGV. DNA for the CDR3: TGTGCCAGCAGCCCGAGGGGTTGGACGCAGTATTTT. This codes for CASSPRGWTQYF.

This clonotype appeared a few times. This chain joins TRBV7-9 and TRBJ2-3, with D unclear. Germline loops: CDR1 SEHNR, CDR2 FQNEAQ (reference sequence). The CDR3 runs to 16 residues. Trimming removed 1 base from V and 0 bases from J, with 11 bases in between. CDR3: CASSLGTQSSTDTQYF. For the CDR3, the DNA is TGTGCCAGCAGCTTAGGTACCCAGTCGAGCACAGATACGCAGTATTTT.

This CDR3 reads CASSWAGQGLSAQYF. The CDR3, as DNA: TGTGCCAGCAGCTGGGCGGGACAGGGGCTATCAGCCCAGTACTTC. The genes are TRBV7-9 and TRBJ2-5, with 10 nucleotides matching TRBD1. Germline loops: CDR1 SEHNR, CDR2 FQNEAQ (reference sequence). V was pared by 4 bases and J by 9 bases, with 11 bases of the junction left unmatched. This CDR3 comprises 15 residues.